The 15 T cell receptor beta chains given below trace back to one sample, sequenced in a study of blood T cell dynamics during melanoma immunotherapy. Time point meaning: pre-treatment baseline. Assay used: immunoSEQ multiplex PCR; TCRdb lists only in-frame clones, some missing. The sample consists of fewer than 18,000 clones, roughly 84% of them appearing once. This sample comprised blood, obtained from a patient treated with checkpoint blockade. The receptors originated from a human donor with melanoma.

The V call is TRBV25-1, the J call TRBJ1-1; D uncertain. CDR3 size: 13 residues. Germline V lookup: CDR1 MGHDK, CDR2 SYGVNS. V gave up 10 bases and J gave up 2 bases, with 14 bases separating them. In DNA, the CDR3 is TGTGCCACCATCGGGCAGGTCAACACTGAAGCTTTCTTT. Amino acid sequence: CATIGQVNTEAFF.

The chain has TRBV6-1 and TRBJ1-6, with D unresolved. The germline CDR1 and CDR2 sequences are MNHNS and SASEGT. The V gene lost 6 bases and the J gene lost 9 bases, with 12 bases spanning the gap. The CDR3 extends over 13 amino acids. DNA of the CDR3: TGTGCCAGCAGCCTTTGGACGTTTTCACCCCTCCACTTT. Its translation is CASSLWTFSPLHF.

This sequence joins TRBV5-5 and TRBJ2-7, with D uncertain. The CDR3 covers 14 residues. Between the trimmed V and J ends, which lost 4 bases and 1 base, there was a span of 12 bases. Germline lookup yields CDR1 SGHKS and CDR2 YYEKEE (reference sequence). Here the CDR3 DNA reads TGTGCCAGCAGCCGAAACGCCGGATCCTACGAGCAGTACTTC. It encodes CASSRNAGSYEQYF.

The rearrangement joins TRBV19 to TRBJ2-2; 7 bases align to TRBD2. With 5 bases clipped from V and 7 bases from J, the junction kept 7 bases outside the gene matches. The length of the CDR3 is 14 residues. CDR1 LNHDA and CDR2 SQIVND come from the germline V gene (reference sequence). CDR3 bases: TGTGCCAGTAGTCGAACTAGCGCCGGCGGGGAGCTGTTTTTT. Translation: CASSRTSAGGELFF. Complete variable domain (other parts from reference TRBV19 and TRBJ2-2): DGGITQSPKYLFRKEGQNVTLSCEQNLNHDAMYWYRQDPGQGLRLIYYSQIVNDFQKGDIAEGYSVSREKKESFPLTVTSAQKNPTAFYLCASSRTSAGGELFFGEGSRLTVL.

This CDR3 reads CASSPTARGEETQYF. The CDR3 coding sequence is TGCGCCAGCAGCCCTACTGCCCGGGGGGAAGAGACCCAGTACTTC. The chain employs TRBV5-1 and TRBJ2-5; TRBD2 agrees at 7 bases. With 4 bases clipped from V and 3 bases from J, the junction kept 9 bases outside the gene matches. Per germline, CDR1 SGHRS and CDR2 YFSETQ. The CDR3 loop spans 15 amino acids.

The chain links TRBV27 to TRBJ2-2, with D possibly matching TRBD2 (7 bases). CDR3 length: 15 residues. Trimming stripped 1 base from V and 6 bases from J, with 12 bases between. The germline V gene encodes CDR1 MNHEY and CDR2 SMNVEV (reference sequence). The CDR3 DNA reads as TGTGCCAGCAGTTTATGGGGGGGGCTGGCCGGGGAGCTGTTTTTT. This translates into CASSLWGGLAGELFF.

This chain uses TRBV5-1 with TRBJ2-2; 7 bases are shared with TRBD2. V gave up 7 bases and J gave up 0 bases; unmatched junction bases: 9. This CDR3 is built from 16 residues. From germline, CDR1 is SGHRS and CDR2 YFSETQ. The CDR3 DNA is TGCGCCAGCGTCCTAGGAGGGACTACGAACACCGGGGAGCTGTTTTTT. Its translation is CASVLGGTTNTGELFF.

The chain recombines TRBV7-9 with TRBJ2-1; D might be TRBD2 (6 bases). The germline V and J ends were trimmed by 1 base and 10 bases, with 11 bases remaining between them. Germline values: CDR1 SEHNR, CDR2 FQNEAQ (reference sequence). This CDR3 spans 13 amino acids. The CDR3 spells CASSLELAPEQFF. DNA of the CDR3: TGTGCCAGCAGCTTAGAGCTAGCGCCCGAGCAGTTCTTC.

V is TRBV7-2 and J is TRBJ1-3; no clear D. Germline CDR1 reads SGHTA; CDR2 reads FQGNSA. V was clipped by 1 base and J by 3 bases, with 1 base between them. The CDR3 extends over 12 amino acids. In DNA, the CDR3 is TGTGCCAGCAGCTTAGGTGGAAACACCATATATTTT. This codes for CASSLGGNTIYF.

This chain connects TRBV28 to TRBJ2-3; TRBD2 matches 7 bases. Germline CDR1 MDHEN, CDR2 SYDVKM. CDR3 length: 14 residues. Trimming removed 6 bases from V and 2 bases from J; junction bases left unmatched: 5. For the CDR3, the DNA is TGTGCCAGCAGGCGAGCGGGGAACACAGATACGCAGTATTTT. Its protein product is CASRRAGNTDTQYF. The full variable domain, completed using reference TRBV28 and TRBJ2-3, is DVKVTQSSRYLVKRTGEKVFLECVQDMDHENMFWYRQDPGLGLRLIYFSYDVKMKEKGDIPEGYSVSREKKERFSLILESASTNQTSMYLCASRRAGNTDTQYFGPGTRLTVL.

The gene calls are TRBV13 and TRBJ2-3; 9 bases map to TRBD2. This CDR3 has 15 amino acids. The germline gives CDR1 PRHDT, CDR2 FYEKMQ (reference sequence). J gave up 1 base and V 4 bases, and 3 bases lay outside the gene matches. The chain's CDR3 is CASSSRTSGTDTQYF. The CDR3 DNA reads TGTGCCAGCAGCTCCCGGACTAGCGGCACAGATACGCAGTATTTT.

This clone appeared once. The chain employs TRBV21-1 and TRBJ2-2; TRBD2 is the table's D call and was not checked against the DNA. TRBV21-1 corresponds to a pseudogene. The CDR3 runs 16 residues. CDR3 bases: TGTGCCAGCCCGTTGTGGAGGTCCCGCAACACCGGGGAGCTGTTTTTT. This encodes CASPLWRSRNTGELFF.

J is TRBJ2-5 and V is TRBV27, with D perhaps matching TRBD1 (6 bases). The CDR3 loop spans 16 amino acids. The germline CDR1 and CDR2 sequences are MNHEY and SMNVEV (reference sequence). V gave up 1 base and J gave up 5 bases, with 17 bases separating them. The CDR3 protein is CASSLFSGQLTETQYF. In DNA, the CDR3 is TGTGCCAGCAGTTTATTTTCGGGACAATTAACGGAGACCCAGTACTTC.

CDR3 amino acids: CASSQDSGGGALGANVLTF. The CDR3 nucleotides are TGTGCCAGCAGCCAAGATAGTGGCGGGGGGGCACTTGGGGCCAACGTCCTGACTTTC. The chain recombines TRBV4-2 with TRBJ2-6, with TRBD2 identical over 9 bases. Germline CDR1 reads LGHNA; CDR2 reads YNFKEQ. The V segment lost 0 bases and the J segment 3 bases; nucleotides outside the gene matches: 9. CDR3 length: 19 amino acids.

The rearrangement links TRBV7-9 to TRBJ2-5; 7 positions match TRBD2. This CDR3 contains 16 residues. Germline loops: CDR1 SEHNR, CDR2 FQNEAQ (reference sequence). Unmatched junction bases numbered 14, after V lost 5 bases and J lost 5 bases. This chain's CDR3 is CASSQAGVWSQETQYF. CDR3 DNA sequence: TGTGCCAGCAGCCAGGCGGGGGTCTGGTCGCAGGAGACCCAGTACTTC. Filled out from reference TRBV7-9 and TRBJ2-5, the complete variable domain reads DTGVSQNPRHKITKRGQNVTFRCDPISEHNRLYWYRQTLGQGPEFLTYFQNEAQLEKSRLLSDRFSAERPKGSFSTLEIQRTEQGDSAMYLCASSQAGVWSQETQYFGPGTRLLVL.